Listed below are T cell receptor beta chains from one sample, sequenced in a study of blood T cell repertoires in COVID-19. The protocol was immunoSEQ multiplex PCR, while the TCRdb copy is restricted to in-frame clones and leaves out a portion. The table records over 300,000 clones, about 83% of them present only once. The sample consisted of peripheral blood. The source is a woman between 45 and 65 years old with acute or convalescent COVID-19. CDR3s include the opening cysteine and the closing phenylalanine or tryptophan. A D gene is named only where the DNA matches it firmly.

TRBD2 | TRBJ2-2 | TRBV27 | CASSFGRRTSGRAGELFF
TRBD1 | TRBJ1-5 | TRBV27 | CASSPGQENQPQHF
. | TRBJ2-2 | TRBV5-1 | CASRVGALTNTGELFF
TRBD2 | TRBJ2-3 | TRBV7-9 | CASSASPWTSGRGRDTQYF
TRBD1 | TRBJ1-4 | TRBV19 | CASRLGQGAKEKLFF
. | TRBJ2-7 | TRBV19 | CASSIDRGRVYF
. | TRBJ2-2 | TRBV28 | CASSLFGQGDGELFF
TRBD2 | TRBJ2-7 | TRBV7-9 | CASRLWTSGRNYEQYF
TRBD2 | TRBJ2-7 | TRBV6-1 | CASSEGTSGSYEQYF
TRBD1 | TRBJ2-7 | TRBV30 | CASRGQGTREQYF
. | TRBJ1-1 | TRBV24-1 | CATRKTGNTEAFF
TRBD1 | TRBJ1-5 | TRBV27 | CASKKTRQGGSNQPQHF
TRBD2 | TRBJ2-7 | TRBV28 | CASRPGLVGEQYF
TRBD1 | TRBJ1-5 | TRBV28 | CASLTADRFNQPQHF
. | TRBJ2-2 | TRBV9 | CASSVAQGFTGELFF
TRBD1 | TRBJ1-1 | TRBV5-1 | CASSPGGTGTPEAFF
TRBD2 | TRBJ2-7 | TRBV6-2/TRBV6-3 | CASSSDPGLAGGTYEQYF
. | TRBJ2-7 | TRBV27 | CASGPRGQSYEQYF
TRBD1 | TRBJ1-5 | TRBV6-1 | CASSALTGFSNQPQHF
. | TRBJ1-1 | TRBV7-2 | CASSFQGGGTEAFF
. | TRBJ2-2 | TRBV7-7 | CASSLLGSAGELFF
TRBD1 | TRBJ1-1 | TRBV7-9 | CASSPPIRTGENTEAFF
. | TRBJ2-7 | TRBV5-1 | CASSLAQQGDEQYF
. | TRBJ1-1 | TRBV27 | CASSPYQGNTEAFF
. | TRBJ2-1 | TRBV10-3 | CAISEVGAGAVNEQFF
. | TRBJ1-1 | TRBV14 | CASSQVKETEAFF
. | TRBJ2-2 | TRBV6-2/TRBV6-3 | CASSYGRNTGELFF
TRBD1 | TRBJ1-1 | TRBV10-1 | CASSNSGGRKILLVYRNTEAFF
TRBD2 | TRBJ2-5 | TRBV6-4 | CASRPLHPREGKETQYF
TRBD1 | TRBJ1-6 | TRBV6-1 | CASSERGRQGSPLHF
TRBD1 | TRBJ1-1 | TRBV18 | CASSPGTGRTEAFF
TRBD2 | TRBJ2-1 | TRBV5-1 | CASSSLAEGNNEQFF
TRBD1 | TRBJ1-1 | TRBV28 | CASSPRDRGLVDFF
TRBD2 | TRBJ2-1 | TRBV6-1 | CASSESASGRSEQFF
. | TRBJ2-3 | TRBV30 | CAWSGGPPGTQYF
. | TRBJ2-7 | TRBV7-2 | CASSLARVNEQYF
TRBD2 | TRBJ2-3 | TRBV7-2 | CASNLGFGREGLDTQYF
TRBD1 | TRBJ2-2 | TRBV3-1/TRBV3-2 | CASSQTRGTGVHGELFF
. | TRBJ1-2 | TRBV5-5 | CASSFLSGDSNYGYTF
TRBD1 | TRBJ1-1 | TRBV19 | CASSRDRRRLNTEAFF
. | TRBJ1-6 | TRBV21-1 | CASSTDRDRGNSPLHF
. | TRBJ1-2 | TRBV28 | CASSLIPGHYGYTF
TRBD1 | TRBJ1-1 | TRBV7-2 | CASSFLTGVNTEAFF
. | TRBJ1-3 | TRBV19 | CASCPLSGNTIYF
. | TRBJ1-5 | TRBV18 | CASSPRANGGQPQHF
. | TRBJ1-2 | TRBV28 | CASSFWAPANYGYTF
TRBD1 | TRBJ1-6 | TRBV6-2/TRBV6-3 | CASSRDRGLNSPLHF
TRBD1 | TRBJ1-2 | TRBV29-1 | CSVLQGADGYTF
. | TRBJ1-4 | TRBV6-5 | CASNGEGYYEKLFF
TRBD2 | TRBJ2-7 | TRBV29-1 | CSVVGLAGYEQYF